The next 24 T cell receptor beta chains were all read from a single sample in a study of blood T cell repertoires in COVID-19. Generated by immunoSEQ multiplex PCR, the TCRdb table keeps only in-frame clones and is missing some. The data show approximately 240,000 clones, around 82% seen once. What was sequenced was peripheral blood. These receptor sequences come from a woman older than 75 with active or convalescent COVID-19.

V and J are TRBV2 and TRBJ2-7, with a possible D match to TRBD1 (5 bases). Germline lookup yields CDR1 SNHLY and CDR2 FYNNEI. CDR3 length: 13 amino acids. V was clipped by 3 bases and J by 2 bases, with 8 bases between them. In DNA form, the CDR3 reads TGTGCCAGCAGTGACGGACAAGCCTACGAGCAGTACTTC. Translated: CASSDGQAYEQYF.

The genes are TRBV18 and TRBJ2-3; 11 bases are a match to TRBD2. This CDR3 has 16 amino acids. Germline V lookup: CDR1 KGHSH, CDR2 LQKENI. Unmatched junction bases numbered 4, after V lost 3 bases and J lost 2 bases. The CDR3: CASSPGLAGFTDTQYF. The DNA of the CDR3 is TGTGCCAGCTCACCCGGACTAGCGGGCTTCACAGATACGCAGTATTTT.

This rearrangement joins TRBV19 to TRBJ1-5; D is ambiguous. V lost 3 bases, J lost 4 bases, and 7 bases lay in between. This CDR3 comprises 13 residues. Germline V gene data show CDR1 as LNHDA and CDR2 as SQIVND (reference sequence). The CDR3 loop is CASSMRENQPQHF. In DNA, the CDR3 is TGTGCCAGTAGTATGCGGGAAAATCAGCCCCAGCATTTT.

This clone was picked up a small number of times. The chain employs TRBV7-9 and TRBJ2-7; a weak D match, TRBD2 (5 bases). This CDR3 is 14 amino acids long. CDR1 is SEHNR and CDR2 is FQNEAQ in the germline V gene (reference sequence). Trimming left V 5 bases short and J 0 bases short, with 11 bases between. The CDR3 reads CASSPPGNSYEQYF. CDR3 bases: TGTGCCAGCAGCCCCCCGGGAAACTCCTACGAGCAGTACTTC. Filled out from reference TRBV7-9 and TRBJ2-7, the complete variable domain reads DTGVSQNPRHKITKRGQNVTFRCDPISEHNRLYWYRQTLGQGPEFLTYFQNEAQLEKSRLLSDRFSAERPKGSFSTLEIQRTEQGDSAMYLCASSPPGNSYEQYFGPGTRLTVT.

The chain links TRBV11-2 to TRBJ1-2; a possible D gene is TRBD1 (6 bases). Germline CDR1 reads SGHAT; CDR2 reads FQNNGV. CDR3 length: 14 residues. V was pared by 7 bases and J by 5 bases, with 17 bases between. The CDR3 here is CASTKTGRGYGYTF. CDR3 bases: TGTGCCAGCACCAAAACAGGGCGGGGGTATGGCTACACCTTC.

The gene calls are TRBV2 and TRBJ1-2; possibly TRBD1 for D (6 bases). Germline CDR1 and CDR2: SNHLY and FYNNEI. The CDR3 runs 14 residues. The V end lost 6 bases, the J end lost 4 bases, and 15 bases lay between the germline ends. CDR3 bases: TGTGCCAGCAGGGAAAGACAGGAGACCTATGGCTACACCTTC. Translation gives CASRERQETYGYTF.

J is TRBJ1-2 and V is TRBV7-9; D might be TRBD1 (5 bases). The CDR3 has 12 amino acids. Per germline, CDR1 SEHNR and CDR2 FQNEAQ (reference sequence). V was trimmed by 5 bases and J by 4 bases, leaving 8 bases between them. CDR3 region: CASSPGLYGYTF. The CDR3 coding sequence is TGTGCCAGCAGCCCGGGACTCTATGGCTACACCTTC.

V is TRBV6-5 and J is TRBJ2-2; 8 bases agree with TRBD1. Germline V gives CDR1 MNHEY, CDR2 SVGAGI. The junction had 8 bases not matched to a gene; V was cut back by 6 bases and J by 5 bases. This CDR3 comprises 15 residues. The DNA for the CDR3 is TGTGCCAGCAGCGCGGGACAGGTGGGGACCGGGGAGCTGTTTTTT. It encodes CASSAGQVGTGELFF.

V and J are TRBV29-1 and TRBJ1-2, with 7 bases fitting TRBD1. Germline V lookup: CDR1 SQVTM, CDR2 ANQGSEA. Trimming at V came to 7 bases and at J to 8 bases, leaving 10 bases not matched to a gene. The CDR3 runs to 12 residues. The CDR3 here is CSAGQVTEGYTF. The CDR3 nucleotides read TGCAGCGCTGGACAGGTAACGGAGGGCTACACCTTC.

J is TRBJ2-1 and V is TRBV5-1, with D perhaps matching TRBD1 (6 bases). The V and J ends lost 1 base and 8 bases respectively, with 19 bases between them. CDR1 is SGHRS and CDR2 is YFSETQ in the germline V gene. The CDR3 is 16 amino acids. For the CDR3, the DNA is TGCGCCAGCAGCTTGTATGGGGGCAGGGGTCGGCATGAGCAGTTCTTC. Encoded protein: CASSLYGGRGRHEQFF.

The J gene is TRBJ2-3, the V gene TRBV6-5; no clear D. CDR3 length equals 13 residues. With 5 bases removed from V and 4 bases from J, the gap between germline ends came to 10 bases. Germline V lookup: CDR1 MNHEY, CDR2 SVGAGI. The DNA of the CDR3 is TGTGCCAGCAGTCCCCAGTTACCAGATACGCAGTATTTT. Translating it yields CASSPQLPDTQYF.

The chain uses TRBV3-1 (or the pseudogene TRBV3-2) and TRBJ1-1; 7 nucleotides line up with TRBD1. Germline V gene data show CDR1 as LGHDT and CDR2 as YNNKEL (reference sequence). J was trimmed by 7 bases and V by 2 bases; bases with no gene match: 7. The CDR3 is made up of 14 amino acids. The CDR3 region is CASSQPNRGSEAFF. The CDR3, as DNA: TGTGCCAGCAGCCAACCCAACAGGGGCAGTGAAGCTTTCTTT.

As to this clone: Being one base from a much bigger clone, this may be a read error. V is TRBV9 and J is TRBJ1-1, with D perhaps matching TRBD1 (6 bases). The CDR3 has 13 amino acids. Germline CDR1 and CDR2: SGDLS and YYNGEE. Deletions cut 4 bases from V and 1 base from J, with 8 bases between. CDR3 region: CASSRQANTEAFF. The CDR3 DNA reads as TGTGCCAGCAGCCGACAGGCGAACACTGAAGCTTTCTTT.

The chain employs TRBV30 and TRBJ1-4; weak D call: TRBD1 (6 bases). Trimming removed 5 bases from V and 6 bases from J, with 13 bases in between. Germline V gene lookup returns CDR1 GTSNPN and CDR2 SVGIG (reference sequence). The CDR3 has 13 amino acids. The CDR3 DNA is TGTGCCTGGCGTACAGGGTTCGATGAAAAACTGTTTTTT. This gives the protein CAWRTGFDEKLFF.

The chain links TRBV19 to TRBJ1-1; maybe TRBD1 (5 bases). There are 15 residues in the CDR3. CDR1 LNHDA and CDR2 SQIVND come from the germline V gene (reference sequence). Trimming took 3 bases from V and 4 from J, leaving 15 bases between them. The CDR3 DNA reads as TGTGCCAGTAGTATTGGAAGGGGTCGGCGCACTGAAGCTTTCTTT. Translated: CASSIGRGRRTEAFF. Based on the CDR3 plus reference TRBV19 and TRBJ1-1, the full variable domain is DGGITQSPKYLFRKEGQNVTLSCEQNLNHDAMYWYRQDPGQGLRLIYYSQIVNDFQKGDIAEGYSVSREKKESFPLTVTSAQKNPTAFYLCASSIGRGRRTEAFFGQGTRLTVV.

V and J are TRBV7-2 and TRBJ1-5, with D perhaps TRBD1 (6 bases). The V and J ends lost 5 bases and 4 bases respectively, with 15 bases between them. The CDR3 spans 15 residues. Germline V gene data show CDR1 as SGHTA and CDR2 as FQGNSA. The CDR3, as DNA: TGTGCCAGCAGCGCAGGGGCAGGAGTTAATCAGCCCCAGCATTTT. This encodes CASSAGAGVNQPQHF.

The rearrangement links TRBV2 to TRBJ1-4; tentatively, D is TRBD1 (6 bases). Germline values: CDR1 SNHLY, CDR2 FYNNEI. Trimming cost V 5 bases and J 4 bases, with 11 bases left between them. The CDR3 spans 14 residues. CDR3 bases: TGTGCCAGCAGTCAACAGGGTAGTAATGAAAAACTGTTTTTT. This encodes CASSQQGSNEKLFF. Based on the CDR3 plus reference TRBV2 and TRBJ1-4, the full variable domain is EPEVTQTPSHQVTQMGQEVILRCVPISNHLYFYWYRQILGQKVEFLVSFYNNEISEKSEIFDDQFSVERPDGSNFTLKIRSTKLEDSAMYFCASSQQGSNEKLFFGSGTQLSVL.

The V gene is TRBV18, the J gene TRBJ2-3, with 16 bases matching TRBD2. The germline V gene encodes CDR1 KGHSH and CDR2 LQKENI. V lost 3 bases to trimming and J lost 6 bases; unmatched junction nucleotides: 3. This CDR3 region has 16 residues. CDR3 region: CASSPAGLAGGDTQYF. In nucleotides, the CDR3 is TGTGCCAGCTCACCGGCGGGACTAGCGGGAGGGGATACGCAGTATTTT.

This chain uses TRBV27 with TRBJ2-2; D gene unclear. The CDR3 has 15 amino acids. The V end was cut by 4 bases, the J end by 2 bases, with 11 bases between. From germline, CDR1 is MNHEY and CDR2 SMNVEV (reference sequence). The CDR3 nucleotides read TGTGCCAGCAGTTCCAACACCTCCAACACCGGGGAGCTGTTTTTT. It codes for CASSSNTSNTGELFF.

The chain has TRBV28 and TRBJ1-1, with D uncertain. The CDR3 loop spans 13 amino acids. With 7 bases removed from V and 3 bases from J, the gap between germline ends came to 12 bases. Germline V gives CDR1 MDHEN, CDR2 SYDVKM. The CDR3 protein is CASKKNFHTEAFF. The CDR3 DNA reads TGTGCCAGCAAAAAAAACTTTCACACTGAAGCTTTCTTT.

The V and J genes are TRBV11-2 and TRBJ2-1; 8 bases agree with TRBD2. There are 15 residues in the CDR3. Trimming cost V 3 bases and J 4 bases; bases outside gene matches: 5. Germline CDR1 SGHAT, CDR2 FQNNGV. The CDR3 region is CASSFSLADYNEQFF. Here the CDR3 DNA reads TGTGCCAGCAGCTTTTCACTAGCGGATTACAATGAGCAGTTCTTC.

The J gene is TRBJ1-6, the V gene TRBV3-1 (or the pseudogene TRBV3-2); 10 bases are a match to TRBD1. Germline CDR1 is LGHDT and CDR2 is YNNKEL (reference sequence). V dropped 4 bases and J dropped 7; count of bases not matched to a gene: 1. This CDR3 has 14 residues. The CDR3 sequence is CASSRQGANSPLHF. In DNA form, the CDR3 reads TGTGCCAGCAGCCGACAGGGGGCGAATTCACCCCTCCACTTT.

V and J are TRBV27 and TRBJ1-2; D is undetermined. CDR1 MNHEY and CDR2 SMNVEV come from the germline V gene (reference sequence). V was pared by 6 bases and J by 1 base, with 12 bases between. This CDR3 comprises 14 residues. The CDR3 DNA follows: TGTGCCAGCAGGCGGGCGGGCCTTAACTATGGCTACACCTTC. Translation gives CASRRAGLNYGYTF.

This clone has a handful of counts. The CDR3 DNA is TGCGCCAGCAGTGGTAGCGGGAGTAAGATCAATGAGCAGTTCTTC. The encoded protein is CASSGSGSKINEQFF. The chain links TRBV10-1 to TRBJ2-1, with 9 bases fitting TRBD2. This CDR3 region has 15 residues. Trimming removed 4 bases from V and 6 bases from J; junction bases left unmatched: 7. Germline V gene lookup returns CDR1 WNHNN and CDR2 SYGVQD (reference sequence).